Below, 19 T cell receptor beta chains from the same sample are listed, as sequenced in a study of blood T cells in healthy people across ages. A second roughly 6 to 12 cycle PCR used barcoded and J-beta primers. TCRdb reprocessed the 5' RACE reads via MiXCR and lists one record per CDR3 protein. This table has 600,000 to 1,000,000 distinct CDR3 sequences, just under 25% appearing once. These data were also filed under a second study, of T cells of mothers and their children.

The sequenced sample consisted of blood. All receptors come from a boy between 10 and 17 years old in good health.

This clonotype was picked up a small number of times. The gene calls are TRBV29-1 and TRBJ2-5, with a weak D call TRBD2 (6 bases). The CDR3 consists of 13 residues. Looked up from germline, CDR1 is SQVTM and CDR2 is ANQGSEA. V was pared by 3 bases and J by 0 bases, with 8 bases between. CDR3 residues: CSVDGDYQETQYF. Written as DNA, the CDR3 is TGCAGCGTTGATGGGGACTACCAAGAGACCCAGTACTTC.

This clonotype was counted only a few times. This rearrangement joins TRBV28 to TRBJ2-1; 11 bases are shared with TRBD2. With V trimmed by 6 bases and J by 4 bases, 8 bases remained unmatched. The CDR3 contains 16 residues. CDR1 is MDHEN, CDR2 SYDVKM, per germline. CDR3 protein: CASRERGLAVYNEQFF. In DNA, the CDR3 is TGTGCCAGCAGGGAACGGGGACTAGCGGTATACAATGAGCAGTTCTTC.

This clonotype has a handful of counts. The V call is TRBV29-1, the J call TRBJ2-5; TRBD1 matches 9 bases. The junction had 4 bases not matched to a gene; V was cut back by 0 bases and J by 5 bases. The germline V gene has CDR1 SQVTM and CDR2 ANQGSEA. The CDR3 sequence is 14 residues long. CDR3 DNA sequence: TGCAGCGTTGAAGATCGGGACAGGGACGAGACCCAGTACTTC. Translating gives CSVEDRDRDETQYF. The entire variable domain, with the rest obtained from reference TRBV29-1 and TRBJ2-5, is as follows: SAVISQKPSRDICQRGTSLTIQCQVDSQVTMMFWYRQQPGQSLTLIATANQGSEATYESGFVIDKFPISRPNLTFSTLTVSNMSPEDSSIYLCSVEDRDRDETQYFGPGTRLLVL.

The table lists this clonotype with a few counts. The V call is TRBV10-3, the J call TRBJ1-5, with D unclear. The germline V gene has CDR1 ENHRY and CDR2 SYGVKD. The germline V and J ends were trimmed by 0 bases and 6 bases, with 12 bases remaining between them. The CDR3 is 15 amino acids. CDR3 in amino acids: CAISESEIAGQPQHF. For the CDR3, the DNA is TGTGCCATCAGTGAGTCGGAGATAGCAGGTCAGCCCCAGCATTTT.

The chain links TRBV20-1 to TRBJ2-7; D is possibly TRBD1 (6 bases). Germline V CDR1 and CDR2: DFQATT, SNEGSKA (reference sequence). The CDR3 runs 13 residues. Trimming left V 5 bases short and J 4 bases short, with 15 bases between. In nucleotides, the CDR3 is TGCAGTGCTTTCAGGACAGATGCGTACGAGCAGTACTTC. Translated, it gives CSAFRTDAYEQYF.

This clonotype came up many times. This chain uses TRBV20-1 with TRBJ1-2, with D hard to call. This CDR3 region has 13 residues. Germline assignment: CDR1 DFQATT and CDR2 SNEGSKA (reference sequence). Trimming pared 3 bases from V and 0 bases from J, leaving 8 bases between. This CDR3 reads CSASPGPNYGYTF. The CDR3 DNA reads TGCAGTGCTAGTCCCGGGCCTAACTATGGCTACACCTTC.

The chain is built from TRBV27 and TRBJ2-1, with TRBD2 identical over 10 bases. There are 16 residues in the CDR3. The germline CDR1 and CDR2 sequences are MNHEY and SMNVEV (reference sequence). V lost 5 bases and J lost 2; bases outside the gene matches: 6. The CDR3 sequence: CASSPVSGRAYNEQFF. DNA for the CDR3: TGTGCCAGCAGTCCTGTAAGCGGGAGGGCCTACAATGAGCAGTTCTTC.

This clonotype was seen a few times. The chain links TRBV14 to TRBJ2-1, with D tentatively TRBD2 (5 bases). The V gene lost 5 bases and the J gene lost 6 bases, with 17 bases spanning the gap. The germline V gene has CDR1 SGHDN and CDR2 FVKESK. This CDR3 comprises 15 residues. The DNA for the CDR3 is TGTGCCAGCAGCGGAGACACTGGAGGCCGCAATGAGCAGTTCTTC. Protein sequence: CASSGDTGGRNEQFF. Based on the CDR3 plus reference TRBV14 and TRBJ2-1, the full variable domain is EAGVTQFPSHSVIEKGQTVTLRCDPISGHDNLYWYRRVMGKEIKFLLHFVKESKQDESGMPNNRFLAERTGGTYSTLKVQPAELEDSGVYFCASSGDTGGRNEQFFGPGTRLTVL.

The CDR3 coding sequence is TGCGCCAGCAGCCAAGACCGGGACAGTCTCTACGAGCAGTACTTC. This translates into CASSQDRDSLYEQYF. V and J are TRBV4-3 and TRBJ2-7, with TRBD1 matching over 7 bases. V shed 0 bases and J 3 bases; nucleotides not matched to a gene: 5. Per germline, CDR1 LGHNA and CDR2 YSLEER. The CDR3 extends over 15 amino acids.

This clonotype was found a few times. The gene calls are TRBV7-3 and TRBJ2-3, with TRBD1 matching over 7 bases. The J segment lost 0 bases and the V segment lost 0 bases, leaving 3 bases of the junction unmatched. Germline CDR1 and CDR2: SGHTA and FQGTGA. The CDR3 is made up of 16 amino acids. The DNA for the CDR3 is TGTGCCAGCAGCTTAACGGGACAGTTTAGCACAGATACGCAGTATTTT. Translating gives CASSLTGQFSTDTQYF.

The chain carries TRBV28 and TRBJ2-7, with D perhaps assigned TRBD1 or TRBD2 (6 bases each). The CDR3 runs to 16 residues. V gave up 5 bases and J gave up 6 bases, with 23 bases separating them. Germline V gives CDR1 MDHEN, CDR2 SYDVKM. In DNA, the CDR3 is TGTGCCAGCAGTGCGGGACCGAGTGGGGGCCGGCGCGAGCAGTACTTC. Protein product: CASSAGPSGGRREQYF.

This clonotype appeared a single time. The rearrangement uses TRBV29-1 and TRBJ1-2; D is undetermined. The V gene lost 3 bases and the J gene lost 3 bases, with 14 bases spanning the gap. This CDR3 comprises 14 residues. In germline, CDR1 is SQVTM, CDR2 ANQGSEA. Written as DNA, the CDR3 is TGCAGCGTTGATAGCCAGGAAGGATACTATGGCTACACCTTC. It codes for CSVDSQEGYYGYTF. Combining the CDR3 with reference TRBV29-1 and TRBJ1-2 gives the whole variable domain SAVISQKPSRDICQRGTSLTIQCQVDSQVTMMFWYRQQPGQSLTLIATANQGSEATYESGFVIDKFPISRPNLTFSTLTVSNMSPEDSSIYLCSVDSQEGYYGYTFGSGTRLTVV.

This clonotype turned up a few times. CDR3 nucleotide sequence: TGTGCCAGCAGCTTAGGACAGGGGAAAGTGGGAGAGCAGTACTTC. Encoded protein: CASSLGQGKVGEQYF. J is TRBJ2-7 and V is TRBV11-2; TRBD1 aligns across 8 bases. Per germline, CDR1 SGHAT and CDR2 FQNNGV. CDR3 length equals 15 residues. Trimming took 1 base from V and 7 from J; bases not matched to a gene: 9.

The sample holds a few counts of this clonotype. The chain links TRBV2 to TRBJ2-1; 10 positions agree with TRBD2. J lost 6 bases, V lost 2 bases, and 4 bases had no gene match. The CDR3 covers 15 residues. CDR1 is SNHLY, CDR2 FYNNEI, per germline. Here the CDR3 reads CASSEPAGGRNEQFF. The CDR3 DNA follows: TGTGCCAGCAGTGAACCAGCGGGGGGGCGCAATGAGCAGTTCTTC.

The V gene is TRBV5-1, the J gene TRBJ2-7, with a possible D match to TRBD2 (6 bases). Germline-derived CDR1 and CDR2 are SGHRS and YFSETQ. Trimming stripped 4 bases from V and 2 bases from J, with 13 bases between. CDR3 length: 14 amino acids. Written as DNA, the CDR3 is TGCGCCAGCAGCGGGCAGGGAGGCCCCTACGAGCAGTACTTC. It translates to CASSGQGGPYEQYF.

The chain carries TRBV2 and TRBJ2-7; TRBD2 might be the D (5 bases). This CDR3 has 14 residues. Germline values: CDR1 SNHLY, CDR2 FYNNEI. Trimming removed 5 bases from V and 2 bases from J, with 13 bases in between. The CDR3 reads CASSTDGGTYEQYF. DNA for the CDR3: TGTGCCAGCAGTACTGACGGAGGTACCTACGAGCAGTACTTC.

This chain uses TRBV20-1 with TRBJ1-2; D gene unclear. Trimming shortened V by 6 bases and J by 1 base, and 6 bases separated the two germline ends. The CDR3 is 11 amino acids. From germline, CDR1 is DFQATT and CDR2 SNEGSKA (reference sequence). CDR3 residues: CSAVLNYGYTF. The DNA for the CDR3 is TGCAGTGCAGTGCTTAACTATGGCTACACCTTC.

The chain links TRBV29-1 to TRBJ2-5; D perhaps matches TRBD1 (5 bases). This CDR3 comprises 12 residues. The V gene lost 7 bases and the J gene lost 2 bases, with 11 bases spanning the gap. Germline V gives CDR1 SQVTM, CDR2 ANQGSEA. As DNA, the CDR3 is TGCAGCGCCTTGGGGCAGCAAGAGACCCAGTACTTC. The encoded protein is CSALGQQETQYF.

V and J are TRBV29-1 and TRBJ2-5; 7 bases map to TRBD2. Germline CDR1 and CDR2: SQVTM and ANQGSEA. Trimming removed 2 bases from V and 4 bases from J; junction bases left unmatched: 7. There are 14 residues in the CDR3. As DNA, the CDR3 is TGCAGCGTTGAATGGGGAGGGTCAGGAGAGACCCAGTACTTC. Protein product: CSVEWGGSGETQYF. Using reference TRBV29-1 and TRBJ2-5 for the parts outside the CDR3, the full variable domain is SAVISQKPSRDICQRGTSLTIQCQVDSQVTMMFWYRQQPGQSLTLIATANQGSEATYESGFVIDKFPISRPNLTFSTLTVSNMSPEDSSIYLCSVEWGGSGETQYFGPGTRLLVL.